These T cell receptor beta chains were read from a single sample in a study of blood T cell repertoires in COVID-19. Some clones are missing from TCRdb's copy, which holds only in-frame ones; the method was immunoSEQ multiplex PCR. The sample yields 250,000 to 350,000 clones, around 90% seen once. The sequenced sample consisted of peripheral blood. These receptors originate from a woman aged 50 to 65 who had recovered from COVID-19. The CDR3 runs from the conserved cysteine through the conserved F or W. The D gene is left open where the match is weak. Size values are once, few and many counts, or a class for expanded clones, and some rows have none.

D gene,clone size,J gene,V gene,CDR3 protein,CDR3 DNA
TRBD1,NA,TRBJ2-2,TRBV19,CASSPTGADTGELFF,TGTGCCAGTAGTCCGACAGGGGCGGACACCGGGGAGCTGTTTTTT
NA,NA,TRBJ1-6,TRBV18,CASSPLDAGASPLHF,TGTGCCAGCTCACCACTGGACGCGGGGGCCTCACCCCTCCACTTT
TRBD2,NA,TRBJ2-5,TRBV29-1,CSVVFFRLAGSLETQYF,TGCAGCGTTGTTTTTTTTAGACTAGCGGGATCTCTGGAGACCCAGTACTTC
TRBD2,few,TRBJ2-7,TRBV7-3,CASSPGGSEQYF,TGTGCCAGCAGCCCCGGGGGGAGCGAGCAGTACTTC
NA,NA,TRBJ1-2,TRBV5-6,CASSGALRALLAYGYTF,TGTGCCAGCAGCGGTGCCCTGAGGGCCCTTTTGGCCTATGGCTACACCTTC
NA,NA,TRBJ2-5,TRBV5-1,CASSLESGEETQYF,TGCGCCAGCAGCTTGGAGTCAGGGGAAGAGACCCAGTACTTC
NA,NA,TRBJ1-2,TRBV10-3,CAISDERGYTF,TGTGCCATCAGTGATGAGAGAGGCTACACCTTC
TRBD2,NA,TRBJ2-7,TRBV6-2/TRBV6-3,CASSYSRLTSGRYLYEQYF,TGTGCCAGCAGTTACTCCCGACTGACTAGCGGGAGATACCTCTACGAGCAGTACTTC
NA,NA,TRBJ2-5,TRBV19,CASSRSSGETQYF,TGTGCCAGTAGTAGGTCGTCAGGTGAGACCCAGTACTTC
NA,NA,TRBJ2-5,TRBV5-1,CASSLGGVQETQYF,TGCGCCAGCAGCTTGGGAGGAGTCCAAGAGACCCAGTACTTC
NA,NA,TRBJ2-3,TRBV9,CASSVFGLITDTQYF,TGTGCCAGCAGCGTTTTCGGACTCATCACAGATACGCAGTATTTT
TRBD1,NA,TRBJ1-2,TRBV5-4,CASSHGQGIQAAYGYTF,TGTGCCAGCAGCCATGGACAGGGAATACAAGCGGCGTATGGCTACACCTTC
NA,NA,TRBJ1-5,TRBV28,CASSLWLRQPQHF,TGTGCCAGCAGTTTATGGTTGCGTCAGCCCCAGCATTTT
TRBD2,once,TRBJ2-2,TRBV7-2,CASSLTGLAGGWATGELFF,TGTGCCAGCAGCTTAACGGGACTAGCGGGAGGTTGGGCGACCGGGGAGCTGTTTTTT
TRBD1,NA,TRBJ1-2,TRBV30,CAWSLRQGEGGYTF,TGTGCCTGGAGTCTTAGACAGGGGGAAGGCGGCTACACCTTC
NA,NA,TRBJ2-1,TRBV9,CASSSEGDVYNEQFF,TGTGCCAGCAGCTCAGAGGGGGACGTATACAATGAGCAGTTCTTC
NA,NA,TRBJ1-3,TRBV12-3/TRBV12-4,CASSFQGGNTIYF,TGTGCCAGCAGTTTTCAGGGGGGAAACACCATATATTTT
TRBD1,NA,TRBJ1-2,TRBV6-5,CASRLGQMYYGYTF,TGTGCCAGCAGATTGGGACAGATGTACTATGGCTACACCTTC
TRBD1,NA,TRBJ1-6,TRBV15,CATSGDRGRGNSPLHF,TGTGCCACCAGCGGAGACAGGGGGCGCGGTAATTCACCCCTCCACTTT
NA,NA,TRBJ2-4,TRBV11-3,CASSGGAAKNIQYF,TGTGCCAGCAGCGGGGGGGCCGCCAAAAACATTCAGTACTTC
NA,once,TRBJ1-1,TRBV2,CASSEQGTTSAFWTEAFF,TGTGCCAGCAGTGAACAGGGGACGACAAGTGCGTTTTGGACTGAAGCTTTCTTT
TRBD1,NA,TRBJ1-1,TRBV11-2,CASSPRDRIGTEAFF,TGTGCCAGCAGCCCCCGGGACAGGATTGGCACTGAAGCTTTCTTT
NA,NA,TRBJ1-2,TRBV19,CASRARGALYGYTF,TGTGCCAGTAGGGCCCGGGGGGCTCTCTATGGCTACACCTTC
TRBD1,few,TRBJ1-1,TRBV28,CASSSGGFPFNTEAFF,TGTGCCAGCAGTTCAGGGGGCTTCCCCTTCAACACTGAAGCTTTCTTT
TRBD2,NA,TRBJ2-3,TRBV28,CASRLTSGGADTQYF,TGTGCCAGCAGACTGACTAGCGGGGGGGCAGATACGCAGTATTTT
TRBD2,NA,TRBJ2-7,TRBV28,CASSSSSGSSYEQYF,TGTGCCAGCAGTAGCTCTAGCGGGAGCTCCTACGAGCAGTACTTC
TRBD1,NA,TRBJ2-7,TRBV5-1,CASSLGAKQGALYEQYF,TGCGCCAGCAGCTTGGGGGCGAAACAGGGGGCGTTATACGAGCAGTACTTC
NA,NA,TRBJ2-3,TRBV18,CASSIGTSTGDTQYF,TGTGCCAGCTCGATAGGGACTTCCACGGGAGATACGCAGTATTTT
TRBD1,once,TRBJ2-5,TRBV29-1,CSVVTGVGTETQYF,TGCAGCGTCGTGACAGGGGTCGGTACAGAGACCCAGTACTTC
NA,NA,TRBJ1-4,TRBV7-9,CASSSPPGGTNEKLFF,TGTGCCAGCAGCTCTCCCCCCGGAGGGACTAATGAAAAACTGTTTTTT
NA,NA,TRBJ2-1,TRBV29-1,CSVHSANEQFF,TGCAGCGTCCATAGCGCCAATGAGCAGTTCTTC
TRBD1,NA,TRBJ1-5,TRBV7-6,CASSLGQGISNQPQHF,TGTGCCAGCAGCTTAGGACAGGGAATTAGCAATCAGCCCCAGCATTTT
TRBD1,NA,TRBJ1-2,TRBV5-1,CASSPTGDRPYGYTF,TGCGCCAGCAGCCCCACCGGGGACAGACCCTATGGCTACACCTTC
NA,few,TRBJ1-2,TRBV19,CASSIAPTRLGNYGYTF,TGTGCCAGTAGTATCGCTCCTACTCGACTAGGGAACTATGGCTACACCTTC
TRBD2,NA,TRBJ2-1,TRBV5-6,CASSWAAGVYSYNEQFF,TGTGCCAGCAGCTGGGCAGCGGGGGTCTACTCCTACAATGAGCAGTTCTTC
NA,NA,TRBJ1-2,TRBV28,CASSSGDDGYTF,TGTGCCAGCAGTTCCGGGGATGATGGCTACACCTTC
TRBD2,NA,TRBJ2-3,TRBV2,CASSEERGGLTDTQYF,TGTGCCAGCAGTGAGGAACGGGGGGGCTTGACAGATACGCAGTATTTT
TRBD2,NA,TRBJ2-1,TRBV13,CASRGRGREQFF,TGTGCCAGCAGGGGGCGGGGGAGGGAGCAGTTCTTC
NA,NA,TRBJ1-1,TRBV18,CASSPRQVNTEAFF,TGTGCCAGCTCACCAAGACAAGTGAACACTGAAGCTTTCTTT
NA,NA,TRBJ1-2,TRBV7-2,CASSLLPGEPYGYTF,TGTGCCAGCAGCTTACTTCCAGGGGAACCCTATGGCTACACCTTC
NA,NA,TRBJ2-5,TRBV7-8,CASSTGQRPGWETQYF,TGTGCCAGCAGCACCGGACAGCGCCCGGGTTGGGAGACCCAGTACTTC
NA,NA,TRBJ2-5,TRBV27,CASSPFRGAPFETQYF,TGTGCCAGCAGTCCCTTTCGCGGAGCTCCTTTTGAGACCCAGTACTTC
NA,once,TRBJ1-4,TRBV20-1,CSAIVVEKLFF,TGCAGTGCTATAGTCGTTGAAAAACTGTTTTTT
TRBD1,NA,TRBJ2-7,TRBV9,CASSVGGTGYEQYF,TGTGCCAGCAGCGTAGGGGGGACAGGGTACGAGCAGTACTTC
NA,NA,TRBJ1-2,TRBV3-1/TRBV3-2,CASSHGGMLGGYTF,TGTGCCAGCAGCCATGGAGGTATGCTCGGGGGCTACACCTTC
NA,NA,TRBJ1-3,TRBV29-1,CSVAPGFSGNTIYF,TGCAGCGTTGCCCCGGGATTCTCTGGAAACACCATATATTTT
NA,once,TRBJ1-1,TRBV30,CAWSYGGTEAFF,TGTGCCTGGAGTTACGGAGGTACTGAAGCTTTCTTT
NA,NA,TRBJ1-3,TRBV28,CASSFPSMLGNTIYF,TGTGCCAGCAGTTTCCCCTCTATGTTGGGAAACACCATATATTTT
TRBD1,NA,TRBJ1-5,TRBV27,CASSPTGTGGNNQPQHF,TGTGCCAGCAGTCCGACCGGGACAGGTGGGAACAATCAGCCCCAGCATTTT